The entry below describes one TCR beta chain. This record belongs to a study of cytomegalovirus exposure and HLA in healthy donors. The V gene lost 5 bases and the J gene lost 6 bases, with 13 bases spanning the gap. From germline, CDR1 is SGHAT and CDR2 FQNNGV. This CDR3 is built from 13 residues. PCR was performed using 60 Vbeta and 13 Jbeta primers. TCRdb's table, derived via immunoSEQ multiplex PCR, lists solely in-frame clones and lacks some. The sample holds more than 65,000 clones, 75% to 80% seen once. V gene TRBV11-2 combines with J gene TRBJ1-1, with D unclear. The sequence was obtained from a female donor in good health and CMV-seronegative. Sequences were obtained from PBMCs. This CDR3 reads CASSPQVVSEAFF. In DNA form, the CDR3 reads TGTGCCAGCAGCCCCCAGGTTGTGTCTGAAGCTTTCTTT.